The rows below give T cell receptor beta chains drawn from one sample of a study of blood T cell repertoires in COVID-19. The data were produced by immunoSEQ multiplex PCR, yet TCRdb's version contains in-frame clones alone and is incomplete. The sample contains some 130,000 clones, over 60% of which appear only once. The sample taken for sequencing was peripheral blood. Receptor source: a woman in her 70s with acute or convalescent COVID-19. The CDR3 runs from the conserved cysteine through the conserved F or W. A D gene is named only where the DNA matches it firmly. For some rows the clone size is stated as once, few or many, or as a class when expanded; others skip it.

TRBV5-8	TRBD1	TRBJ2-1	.	TGTGCCAGCAGCGCTGGGGACAGGGGATACAATGAGCAGTTCTTC	CASSAGDRGYNEQFF
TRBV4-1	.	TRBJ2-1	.	TGCGCCAGCAGCCAAGATAGGCGAGGATACAATGAGCAGTTCTTC	CASSQDRRGYNEQFF
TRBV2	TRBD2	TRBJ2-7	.	TGTGCCAGCAGAGGACTAGGGGCCTCCTACGAGCAGTACTTC	CASRGLGASYEQYF
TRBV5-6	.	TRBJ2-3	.	TGTGCCAGCAGCTTGGGTGGGAGTGCAGATACGCAGTATTTT	CASSLGGSADTQYF
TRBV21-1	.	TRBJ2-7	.	.	CASRPEVASGSCEQYF
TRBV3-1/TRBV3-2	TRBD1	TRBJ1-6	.	TGTGCCAGCAGCCAATTCGGGACAGGGGGGAACTCACCCCTCCACTTT	CASSQFGTGGNSPLHF
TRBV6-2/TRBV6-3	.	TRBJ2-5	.	TGTGCCAGCAGTACCGTCTTACTAGCTAGGGAGACCCAGTACTTC	CASSTVLLARETQYF
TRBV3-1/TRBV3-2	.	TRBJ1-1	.	TGTGCCAGCAGCCAACTTGGGACTCCAGCGGAAGCTTTCTTT	CASSQLGTPAEAFF
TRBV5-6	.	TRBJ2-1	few	TGTGCCAGCAGCTTCCAGGGCCTTGAGCAGTTCTTC	CASSFQGLEQFF
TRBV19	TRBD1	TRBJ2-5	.	TGTGCCAGTAGTTCGGGACAGGGCGTGCAGACCCAGTACTTC	CASSSGQGVQTQYF